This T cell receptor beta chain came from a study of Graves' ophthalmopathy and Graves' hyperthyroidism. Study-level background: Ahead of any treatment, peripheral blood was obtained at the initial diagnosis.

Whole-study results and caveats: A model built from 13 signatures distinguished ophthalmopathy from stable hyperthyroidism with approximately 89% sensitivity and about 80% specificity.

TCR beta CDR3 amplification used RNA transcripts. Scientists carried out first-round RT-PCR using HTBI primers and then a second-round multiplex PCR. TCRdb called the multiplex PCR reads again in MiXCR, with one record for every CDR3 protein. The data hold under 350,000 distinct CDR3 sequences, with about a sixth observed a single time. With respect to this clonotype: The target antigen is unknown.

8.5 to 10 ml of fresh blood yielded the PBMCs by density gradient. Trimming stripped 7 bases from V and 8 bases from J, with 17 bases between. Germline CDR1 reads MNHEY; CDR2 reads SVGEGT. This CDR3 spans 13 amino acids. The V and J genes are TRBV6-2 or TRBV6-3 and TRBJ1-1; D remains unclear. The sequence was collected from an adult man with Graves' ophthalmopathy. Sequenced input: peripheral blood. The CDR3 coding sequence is TGTGCCAGCACCCTGGGCGAGGGAACCGAAGCTTTCTTT. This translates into CASTLGEGTEAFF.